This T cell receptor beta chain was sequenced for a study of monozygotic twins with inflammatory bowel disease. Study outcomes and limitations: Sharing of clonotypes with others was lower in IBD patients than in healthy twins, and this was especially so with disease activity. By inverse Simpson index, TCRbeta diversity was lower in IBD patients than in healthy co-twins.

The CDR3 runs 16 residues. cDNA was produced in eight separate reactions per sample. Each CDR3 protein gets one entry in TCRdb, which reprocessed the 5' RACE reads and gives no DNA. This sample contains approximately 200,000 distinct CDR3 sequences. Of note for this clonotype: The antigen is not known.

The TCR sequence derives from a human donor with ulcerative colitis or Crohn's disease, or a healthy co-twin of an affected twin (not recorded which). The rearrangement links TRBV12-3 or TRBV12-4 to TRBJ2-5; TCRdb selects TRBD1, and the lack of DNA leaves this call unchecked. The specimen was blood. The CDR3: CASSPVFTGGSETQYF.